Below, 18 T cell receptor beta chains from the same sample are listed, as sequenced in a study of molecular identifiers for immune sequencing clone quantification. Each CDR3 protein gets one entry after TCRdb re-called the PCR reads with MiXCR. The repertoire consists of 600,000 to 650,000 distinct CDR3 sequences, with nearly 20% occurring once and the leading ten covering roughly 0.85%. Sample: naive CD8+ T cells from blood, with Jurkat cell RNA spiked in. The subset denotes: FACS-sorted CD8+CD4-CCR7+CD45RA+ naive T cells. These receptor sequences come from a human donor in good health. Some libraries in this study had Jurkat cell RNA spiked in.

The chain links TRBV4-1 to TRBJ2-2; D possibly matches TRBD1 or TRBD2 (6 bases each). Trimming pared 0 bases from V and 3 bases from J, leaving 8 bases between. CDR1 is MGHRA and CDR2 is YSYEKL in the germline V gene. The CDR3 covers 15 residues. CDR3 coding DNA: TGCGCCAGCAGCCAAGAAGGGGGGCACACCGGGGAGCTGTTTTTT. The encoded protein is CASSQEGGHTGELFF.

The rearrangement uses TRBV19 and TRBJ2-7; D call uncertain. Trimming cost V 0 bases and J 2 bases, with 8 bases left between them. CDR1 LNHDA and CDR2 SQIVND come from the germline V gene (reference sequence). CDR3 length: 14 amino acids. For the CDR3, the DNA is TGTGCCAGTAGTATAGATCTGGTCCCCTACGAGCAGTACTTC. Encoded protein: CASSIDLVPYEQYF.

This clonotype appeared many times. The V and J genes are TRBV20-1 and TRBJ2-7; TRBD2 matches at 8 bases. Unmatched junction bases numbered 4, after V lost 0 bases and J lost 0 bases. CDR1 DFQATT and CDR2 SNEGSKA come from the germline V gene (reference sequence). This CDR3 comprises 15 residues. The CDR3 DNA reads as TGCAGTGCTAGAGATACTAGCGGCAACTCCTACGAGCAGTACTTC. Translation: CSARDTSGNSYEQYF.

This clonotype was observed many times. The chain uses TRBV5-1 and TRBJ2-7; 7 bases align to TRBD1. Germline assignment: CDR1 SGHRS and CDR2 YFSETQ. The CDR3 is 16 amino acids. V gave up 3 bases and J gave up 5 bases; unmatched junction bases: 14. This chain's CDR3 is CASSSQGWTGVHEQYF. CDR3 coding DNA: TGCGCCAGCAGCTCCCAGGGTTGGACAGGTGTCCACGAGCAGTACTTC.

On this clonotype: A read error may be the cause here, since a much bigger clone is one base away. This rearrangement joins TRBV12-3 or TRBV12-4 to TRBJ2-1, with D maybe TRBD2 (6 bases). Between the trimmed V and J ends, which lost 6 bases and 8 bases, there was a span of 14 bases. CDR3 length: 13 residues. DNA for the CDR3: TGTGCCAGCAGCCCGACCCCGGGGGATGAGCAGTTCTTC. Residues: CASSPTPGDEQFF.

This clonotype has at least ten counts. The chain is built from TRBV24-1 and TRBJ2-5; tentative D call: TRBD2 (5 bases). The length of the CDR3 is 19 residues. Trimming pared 0 bases from V and 0 bases from J, leaving 19 bases between. Germline assignment: CDR1 KGHDR and CDR2 SFDVKD. The CDR3 protein is CATSDLLGVGCFDQETQYF. The CDR3, as DNA: TGTGCCACCAGTGATTTGTTGGGAGTCGGGTGCTTTGACCAAGAGACCCAGTACTTC.

The count of this clonotype is one. With a much larger clone just one base away, this may be a read error. The rearrangement uses TRBV27 and TRBJ1-1, with unresolved D. The V gene's germline CDR1 is MNHEY and CDR2 SMNVEV (reference sequence). The CDR3 has 16 amino acids. CDR3: CTSSLNGFRSDTEAFF. The CDR3 nucleotides read TGTACCAGCAGTTTAAATGGCTTCAGGTCTGACACTGAAGCTTTCTTT.

The rearrangement links TRBV6-1 to TRBJ1-1; 7 positions match TRBD1. Germline CDR1 reads MNHNS; CDR2 reads SASEGT. J was trimmed by 4 bases and V by 6 bases; bases with no gene match: 11. The CDR3 covers 15 residues. CDR3 in amino acids: CASSSEGQLSTEAFF. In DNA form, the CDR3 reads TGTGCCAGCAGCTCGGAGGGACAGTTGAGCACTGAAGCTTTCTTT.

Of note for this clonotype: A much larger clone differs from this one at a single base, so this may be a read error. The chain employs TRBV19 and TRBJ1-5; 7 positions agree with TRBD1. CDR1 is LNHDA and CDR2 is SQIVND in the germline V gene (reference sequence). This CDR3 contains 18 residues. CDR3 sequence (DNA): TGTGCCAGTGGTATATTGGGATGGGGGGACAGCCTTAATCAGCCCCAGCATTTT. Its translation is CASGILGWGDSLNQPQHF.

This rearrangement joins TRBV4-1 to TRBJ2-1, with a tentative D call TRBD2 (7 bases). Trimming removed 0 bases at V and 12 bases at J, with 18 bases between. Germline CDR1 reads MGHRA; CDR2 reads YSYEKL. There are 15 residues in the CDR3. Written as DNA, the CDR3 is TGCGCCAGCAGCCAAGAGGCGAGGGGGGGAGATGCGCAGTTCTTC. It yields the protein CASSQEARGGDAQFF.

The chain is built from TRBV12-3 or TRBV12-4 and TRBJ1-5, with D maybe TRBD1 (6 bases). V was shortened by 1 base and J by 5 bases, with 15 bases between the two germline ends. This CDR3 has 16 amino acids. DNA of the CDR3: TGTGCCAGCAGTTTAGTTGACGGGGGGGGCGATCAGCCCCAGCATTTT. Translating gives CASSLVDGGGDQPQHF.

The sample holds one count of this clonotype. The CDR3 does not close with the conserved phenylalanine or tryptophan, likely indicating a read error. This rearrangement joins TRBV7-9 to TRBJ1-4; TRBD1 matches at 9 bases. Germline V gene sequence: CDR1 SEHNR, CDR2 FQNEAQ (reference sequence). The V gene end was trimmed by 4 bases and the J gene end by 0 bases; junction bases not matched to a gene: 6. The CDR3 is 17 residues long. In DNA form, the CDR3 reads TGTGCCAGCAGCTCCTGGGACAGGGAAGCAACTAATGAAAAACTGTTTCTT. Translating it yields CASSSWDREATNEKLFL.

A few counts support this clonotype. The chain carries TRBV10-3 and TRBJ1-3, with unresolved D. The V gene lost 2 bases and the J gene lost 0 bases, with 11 bases spanning the gap. The CDR3 totals 16 residues. Germline V gives CDR1 ENHRY, CDR2 SYGVKD. CDR3 protein: CAISEQDSYSGNTIYF. In nucleotides, the CDR3 is TGTGCCATCAGTGAGCAAGACTCCTACTCTGGAAACACCATATATTTT.

This clonotype has at least ten counts. The rearrangement uses TRBV3-1 and TRBJ1-5; TRBD1 might be the D (5 bases). The CDR3 runs 16 residues. Between the trimmed V and J ends, which lost 0 bases and 2 bases, there was a span of 11 bases. Germline lookup yields CDR1 LGHDT and CDR2 YNNKEL (reference sequence). DNA of the CDR3: TGTGCCAGCAGCCAAGATCTCGCGGGGGGCAATCAGCCCCAGCATTTT. Translating gives CASSQDLAGGNQPQHF.

This chain connects TRBV19 to TRBJ2-2, with 8 bases fitting TRBD2. The germline CDR1 and CDR2 sequences are LNHDA and SQIVND (reference sequence). This CDR3 region has 17 residues. V dropped 0 bases and J dropped 6; count of bases not matched to a gene: 9. The CDR3 nucleotides are TGTGCCAGTAGTATAGAACTTCGGGAGGGACACTCCGGGGAGCTGTTTTTT. It translates to CASSIELREGHSGELFF.

This clonotype was seen many times. J is TRBJ1-1 and V is TRBV7-9; 8 bases fit TRBD1. The germline V gene has CDR1 SEHNR and CDR2 FQNEAQ (reference sequence). V lost 6 bases and J lost 0; bases outside the gene matches: 18. This CDR3 has 19 amino acids. The CDR3: CASRSPPVGTGDMNTEAFF. CDR3 nucleotides: TGTGCCAGCAGGTCCCCCCCTGTAGGGACAGGAGATATGAACACTGAAGCTTTCTTT. Supplemented by reference TRBV7-9 and TRBJ1-1, the full variable domain reads DTGVSQNPRHKITKRGQNVTFRCDPISEHNRLYWYRQTLGQGPEFLTYFQNEAQLEKSRLLSDRFSAERPKGSFSTLEIQRTEQGDSAMYLCASRSPPVGTGDMNTEAFFGQGTRLTVV.

This clonotype occurred many times. This chain uses TRBV20-1 with TRBJ2-7; D ambiguous. CDR1 is DFQATT and CDR2 is SNEGSKA in the germline V gene (reference sequence). The V end was cut by 0 bases, the J end by 4 bases, with 13 bases between. This CDR3 region has 14 residues. The CDR3 here is CSARDRLLGYEQYF. CDR3 DNA sequence: TGCAGTGCTAGAGATCGACTCCTGGGGTACGAGCAGTACTTC.

This clonotype was observed many times. The chain carries TRBV20-1 and TRBJ2-7; D is perhaps TRBD1 or TRBD2 (5 bases each). CDR3 length: 15 amino acids. With 0 bases removed from V and 5 bases from J, the gap between germline ends came to 17 bases. Germline V gene sequence: CDR1 DFQATT, CDR2 SNEGSKA (reference sequence). This chain's CDR3 is CSARDEGLVHDEQYF. The CDR3 bases are TGCAGTGCTAGAGATGAGGGGCTTGTTCACGACGAGCAGTACTTC.